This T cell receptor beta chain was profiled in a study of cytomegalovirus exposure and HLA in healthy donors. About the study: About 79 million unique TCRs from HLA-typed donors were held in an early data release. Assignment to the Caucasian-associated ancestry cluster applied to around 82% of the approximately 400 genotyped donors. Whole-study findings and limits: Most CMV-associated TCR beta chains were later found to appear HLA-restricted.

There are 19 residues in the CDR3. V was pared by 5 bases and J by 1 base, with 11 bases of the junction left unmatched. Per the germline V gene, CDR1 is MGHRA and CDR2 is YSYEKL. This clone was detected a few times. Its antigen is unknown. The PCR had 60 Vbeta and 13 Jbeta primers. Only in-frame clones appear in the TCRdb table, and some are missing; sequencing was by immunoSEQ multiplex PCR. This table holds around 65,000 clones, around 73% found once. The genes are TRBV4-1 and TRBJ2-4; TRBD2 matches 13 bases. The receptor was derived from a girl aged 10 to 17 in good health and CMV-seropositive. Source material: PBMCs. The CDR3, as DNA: TGCGCCAGCAGCTTGGGACTAGCGGGACCCTATGGGGCCAAAAACATTCAGTACTTC. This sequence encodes CASSLGLAGPYGAKNIQYF.